The T cell receptor beta chain described here comes from a study of T cell changes during pregnancy in multiple sclerosis. Repertoires were generated with immunoSEQ multiplex PCR, while TCRdb's copy carries only in-frame clones and drops some. Of about 76,000 clones listed, roughly nine tenths were seen once; the top ten hold approximately 1.8%. CDR1 is MNHEY, CDR2 SVGAGI, per germline. Between the trimmed V and J ends, which lost 5 bases and 8 bases, there was a span of 12 bases. CDR3 length: 13 residues. The sequence was obtained from a female donor in good health, enrolled as a control in a pregnancy study. The chain combines TRBV6-5 with TRBJ1-4; D may be TRBD1 (6 bases). The sequencing here drew on peripheral blood, taken in the first trimester of pregnancy. CDR3 DNA: TGTGCCAGCAGTCCCGCAGGGGAGGAAAAACTGTTTTTT. Translation: CASSPAGEEKLFF.